The 18 T cell receptor beta chains listed next were all sequenced from one sample in a study of blood T cell repertoires in COVID-19. Clones were sequenced by immunoSEQ multiplex PCR, and TCRdb holds only the in-frame ones, with some missing. The repertoire holds roughly 120,000 clones, with about 80% as singletons. The sequenced sample consisted of peripheral blood. Source of these receptors: an elderly woman with acute or convalescent COVID-19.

This clone was picked up a small number of times. DNA for the CDR3: TGTGCTAGTGGTTTGGTACTTGGGAGAGGCACTGAAGCTTTCTTT. Amino acid sequence: CASGLVLGRGTEAFF. The gene calls are TRBV12-5 and TRBJ1-1; no clear D. Looked up from germline, CDR1 is LGHNT and CDR2 is FRNRAP. The CDR3 extends over 15 amino acids. The V gene lost 0 bases and the J gene lost 4 bases, with 12 bases spanning the gap. The complete variable domain, with remaining parts taken from reference TRBV12-5 and TRBJ1-1, reads DARVTQTPRHKVTEMGQEVTMRCQPILGHNTVFWYRQTMMQGLELLAYFRNRAPLDDSGMPKDRFSAEMPDATLATLKIQPSEPRDSAVYFCASGLVLGRGTEAFFGQGTRLTVV.

The chain employs TRBV28 and TRBJ2-5; 7 nucleotides line up with TRBD2. CDR1 and CDR2 (germline): MDHEN, SYDVKM. The CDR3 totals 15 residues. V trimming: 4 bases; J trimming: 1 base; junction bases outside the gene matches: 6. CDR3 loop: CASSSSGTIQETQYF. CDR3 nucleotides: TGTGCCAGCAGTTCATCCGGGACTATCCAAGAGACCCAGTACTTC.

The chain links TRBV29-1 to TRBJ2-7; TRBD1 agrees at 10 bases. The germline gives CDR1 SQVTM, CDR2 ANQGSEA. V dropped 4 bases and J dropped 5; count of bases not matched to a gene: 5. CDR3 length equals 13 residues. The CDR3, as DNA: TGCAGCGTTGGCCTGGACAGGGGGGACGAGCAGTACTTC. Amino acids: CSVGLDRGDEQYF.

V gene TRBV19 combines with J gene TRBJ2-1, with TRBD1 identical over 9 bases. The trim removed 5 bases at V and 6 bases at J, leaving 5 bases unmatched. CDR1 and CDR2 from the germline V gene are LNHDA and SQIVND (reference sequence). The CDR3 is 14 amino acids. CDR3 residues: CASSRDRVGNEQFF. The DNA for the CDR3 is TGTGCCAGTAGTCGGGACAGGGTGGGCAATGAGCAGTTCTTC.

The chain employs TRBV5-1 and TRBJ1-2, with 10 bases that match TRBD1. The V gene end was trimmed by 4 bases and the J gene end by 6 bases; junction bases not matched to a gene: 12. The V gene's germline CDR1 is SGHRS and CDR2 YFSETQ. CDR3 length: 16 residues. CDR3 coding DNA: TGCGCCAGCAGCCTCGGGACAGGGGATTTAGTGAATGGCTACACCTTC. This translates into CASSLGTGDLVNGYTF.

The V gene is TRBV6-2 or TRBV6-3, the J gene TRBJ1-6; D is unresolved. The CDR3 runs 21 residues. Per germline, CDR1 MNHEY and CDR2 SVGEGT. V lost 0 bases and J 9 bases, leaving 30 bases between the germline ends. The DNA for the CDR3 is TGTGCCAGCAGTTACTCGAAAGCGGGAACTCACCGGCGGCCTCATTTTTCACCCCTCCACTTT. Its translation is CASSYSKAGTHRRPHFSPLHF.

The chain joins TRBV7-2 to TRBJ2-1; 13 nucleotides match TRBD2. Germline loops: CDR1 SGHTA, CDR2 FQGNSA. The CDR3 covers 15 residues. V shed 1 base, J shed 7 bases, and the junction held 1 base outside the gene matches. CDR3 protein: CASSLGTSGSNEQFF. The CDR3 nucleotides are TGTGCCAGCAGCTTAGGGACTAGCGGGAGTAATGAGCAGTTCTTC.

The chain combines TRBV3-1 (or the pseudogene TRBV3-2) with TRBJ2-4; a possible D gene is TRBD2 (6 bases). Per the germline V gene, CDR1 is LGHDT and CDR2 is YNNKEL (reference sequence). V was cut by 4 bases and J by 0 bases, with 22 bases left in between. The CDR3 totals 19 residues. The CDR3 nucleotides are TGTGCCAGCAGCCTGTCCCCCACCCCGGGAGATGTAGCCAAAAACATTCAGTACTTC. Protein sequence: CASSLSPTPGDVAKNIQYF.

This rearrangement joins TRBV19 to TRBJ1-3; D unclear. CDR3 size: 12 residues. Germline V gene sequence: CDR1 LNHDA, CDR2 SQIVND (reference sequence). Deletions cut 7 bases from V and 1 base from J, with 5 bases between. The CDR3 protein is CASMTSGNTIYF. Here the CDR3 DNA reads TGTGCCAGTATGACATCTGGAAACACCATATATTTT.

V is TRBV6-5 and J is TRBJ2-7; 9 nucleotides agree with TRBD1. Germline loops: CDR1 MNHEY, CDR2 SVGAGI. This CDR3 comprises 13 residues. V trimming: 5 bases; J trimming: 5 bases; junction bases outside the gene matches: 4. CDR3 amino acids: CASSTGQGDEQYF. The CDR3 DNA reads TGTGCCAGCAGTACGGGACAGGGCGACGAGCAGTACTTC.

The rearrangement links TRBV19 to TRBJ1-2; 7 bases agree with TRBD1. The CDR3 runs 12 residues. V lost 7 bases and J lost 4; bases outside the gene matches: 3. Per the germline V gene, CDR1 is LNHDA and CDR2 is SQIVND (reference sequence). The CDR3 bases are TGTGCCAGTACCCGACAGGGCTATGGCTACACCTTC. Protein sequence: CASTRQGYGYTF.

The chain has TRBV18 and TRBJ2-2; the D gene is possibly TRBD1 (6 bases). The V gene's germline CDR1 is KGHSH and CDR2 LQKENI. V gave up 3 bases and J gave up 4 bases, with 12 bases separating them. The CDR3 spans 15 residues. CDR3 DNA sequence: TGTGCCAGCTCACCGGCAGGGGAGACCACCGGGGAGCTGTTTTTT. It translates to CASSPAGETTGELFF.

The rearrangement uses TRBV7-3 and TRBJ2-5; 9 bases match TRBD2. The CDR3 extends over 15 amino acids. Germline loops: CDR1 SGHTA, CDR2 FQGTGA. The trim removed 2 bases at V and 4 bases at J, leaving 5 bases unmatched. The CDR3 sequence: CASSLAAGGGETQYF. The CDR3 nucleotides read TGTGCCAGCAGCTTAGCAGCGGGGGGAGGAGAGACCCAGTACTTC.

The chain combines TRBV3-1 (or the pseudogene TRBV3-2) with TRBJ2-2, with 7 positions matching TRBD1. Trimming took 2 bases from V and 2 from J; bases not matched to a gene: 17. In germline, CDR1 is LGHDT, CDR2 YNNKEL (reference sequence). The CDR3 spans 20 residues. CDR3 protein: CASSQQDKGWTGGNTGELFF. The CDR3 DNA follows: TGTGCCAGCAGCCAACAAGATAAAGGGTGGACAGGAGGTAACACCGGGGAGCTGTTTTTT.

The chain employs TRBV25-1 and TRBJ2-7, with 11 bases fitting TRBD2. The CDR3 runs to 15 residues. Germline values: CDR1 MGHDK, CDR2 SYGVNS. The V gene end was trimmed by 2 bases and the J gene end by 3 bases; junction bases not matched to a gene: 3. The DNA of the CDR3 is TGTGCCAGCAGTGAAGGGGGGACTAGCGGCTACGAGCAGTACTTC. Amino acid sequence: CASSEGGTSGYEQYF.

The V gene is TRBV7-3, the J gene TRBJ1-1; TRBD1 might be the D (5 bases). This CDR3 is built from 14 residues. The germline V and J ends were trimmed by 5 bases and 1 base, with 11 bases remaining between them. The V gene's germline CDR1 is SGHTA and CDR2 FQGTGA. CDR3 sequence: CASSATGGNTEAFF. CDR3 DNA: TGTGCCAGCAGCGCCACCGGGGGGAACACTGAAGCTTTCTTT.

In this sample, this clone turned up a few times. The genes are TRBV7-2 and TRBJ2-2, with D unclear. V dropped 5 bases and J dropped 1 base, with 14 bases sitting between them. The CDR3 covers 16 residues. CDR1 is SGHTA, CDR2 FQGNSA, per germline. Here the CDR3 DNA reads TGTGCCAGCAGCGCCCCTTTCCCGGTGAACACCGGGGAGCTGTTTTTT. It codes for CASSAPFPVNTGELFF.

J is TRBJ2-3 and V is TRBV6-5; 7 positions match TRBD2. The CDR3 consists of 15 residues. Germline trimming cut 7 bases from V and 0 bases from J; bases unmatched to any gene: 7. Looked up from germline, CDR1 is MNHEY and CDR2 is SVGAGI. CDR3 sequence reads: CASKLAGSSTDTQYF. The CDR3 DNA sequence: TGTGCCAGCAAATTAGCGGGTTCTAGCACAGATACGCAGTATTTT.